This TCR beta chain was sequenced during a study of shared clonotypes between healthy human individuals. The method was immunoSEQ multiplex PCR; TCRdb's version includes in-frame clones alone and lacks a portion of them. The sample yields about 1 million clones, around 76% seen once. Sequenced sample: memory CD4+ T cells sorted from blood. Subset noted: CD45RA-negative fraction. The receptor's source is a man aged 18 to 29 in good health.

The CDR3 loop reads CAISSSGENYGYTF. In DNA form, the CDR3 reads TGTGCCATCAGCTCCTCAGGGGAAAACTATGGCTACACCTTC. This sequence joins TRBV10-3 and TRBJ1-2; D may be TRBD1 (6 bases). Germline values: CDR1 ENHRY, CDR2 SYGVKD. The CDR3 has 14 residues. V was shortened by 6 bases and J by 2 bases, with 13 bases between the two germline ends.